One and the same sample provided the 2 T cell receptor beta chains below, sequenced in a study of control samples from healthy donors and cancer patients. Profiling relied on immunoSEQ multiplex PCR, and the TCRdb table lists in-frame clones only, not all of them. The repertoire holds about 410,000 clones, with over 75% as singletons. What was sequenced was PBMCs. The receptor source for this set is a man in his forties or fifties with head and neck cancer.

The chain recombines TRBV5-1 with TRBJ2-2, with D perhaps being TRBD1 or TRBD2 (5 bases each). Looked up from germline, CDR1 is SGHRS and CDR2 is YFSETQ. Trimming shortened V by 0 bases and J by 2 bases, and 17 bases separated the two germline ends. The CDR3 loop spans 18 amino acids. The CDR3 sequence is CASSLESVGVLNTGELFF. CDR3 DNA: TGCGCCAGCAGCTTGGAATCCGTGGGGGTCCTTAACACCGGGGAGCTGTTTTTT. The entire variable domain, with the rest obtained from reference TRBV5-1 and TRBJ2-2, is as follows: KAGVTQTPRYLIKTRGQQVTLSCSPISGHRSVSWYQQTPGQGLQFLFEYFSETQRNKGNFPGRFSGRQFSNSRSEMNVSTLELGDSALYLCASSLESVGVLNTGELFFGEGSRLTVL.

In its sample, this clone was seen once. V is TRBV4-2 and J is TRBJ1-3, with a possible D match to TRBD1 (6 bases). V dropped 0 bases and J dropped 4 bases, with 10 bases sitting between them. CDR3 length: 15 residues. CDR1 and CDR2 from the germline V gene are LGHNA and YNFKEQ. CDR3 sequence (DNA): TGTGCCAGCAGCCAAGAGGCAGGGGTAGGAAACACCATATATTTT. Encoded protein: CASSQEAGVGNTIYF.